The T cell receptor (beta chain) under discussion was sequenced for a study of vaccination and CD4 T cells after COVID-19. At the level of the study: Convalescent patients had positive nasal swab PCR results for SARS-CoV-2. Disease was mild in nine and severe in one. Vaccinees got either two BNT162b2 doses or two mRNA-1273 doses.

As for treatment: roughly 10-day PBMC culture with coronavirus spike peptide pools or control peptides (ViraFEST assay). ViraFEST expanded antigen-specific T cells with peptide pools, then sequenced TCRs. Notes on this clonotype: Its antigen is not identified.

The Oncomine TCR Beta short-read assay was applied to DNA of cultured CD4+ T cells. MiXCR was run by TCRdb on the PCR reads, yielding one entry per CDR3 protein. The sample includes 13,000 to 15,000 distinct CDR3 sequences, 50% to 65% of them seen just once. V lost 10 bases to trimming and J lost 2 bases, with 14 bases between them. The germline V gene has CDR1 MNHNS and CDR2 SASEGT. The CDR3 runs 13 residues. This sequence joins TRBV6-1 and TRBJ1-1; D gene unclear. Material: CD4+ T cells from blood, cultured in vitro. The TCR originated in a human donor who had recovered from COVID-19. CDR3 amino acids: CATSQFSNTEAFF. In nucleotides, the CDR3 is TGTGCCACTTCACAGTTTTCCAACACTGAAGCTTTCTTT.